These 8 T cell receptor beta chains share one sample of origin, sequenced in a study of blood T cell repertoires in COVID-19. Here immunoSEQ multiplex PCR was the method, and the copy in TCRdb shows in-frame clones only, minus some. The sample lists 150,000 to 200,000 clones; around four fifths were seen once. Sequenced material: peripheral blood. The receptors stem from a man between 65 and 80 years old with acute or convalescent COVID-19.

The chain couples TRBV15 to TRBJ1-2, with TRBD1 matching 8 bases. This CDR3 comprises 16 residues. In germline, CDR1 is LNHNV, CDR2 YYDKDF (reference sequence). J was trimmed by 4 bases and V by 2 bases; bases with no gene match: 9. The CDR3 protein is CATSRPGTGDFYGYTF. CDR3 DNA sequence: TGTGCCACCAGCAGACCCGGGACAGGAGACTTCTATGGCTACACCTTC.

The V call is TRBV19, the J call TRBJ1-2; 7 bases line up with TRBD1. Trimming cost V 9 bases and J 4 bases; bases outside gene matches: 8. In germline, CDR1 is LNHDA, CDR2 SQIVND (reference sequence). CDR3 length: 13 residues. Here the CDR3 reads CASRLDRSYGYTF. The CDR3 DNA is TGTGCCAGCCGGTTGGACAGGTCCTATGGCTACACCTTC.

This chain joins TRBV2 and TRBJ1-1, with 10 bases fitting TRBD1. This CDR3 comprises 14 residues. Germline loops: CDR1 SNHLY, CDR2 FYNNEI. The junction had 12 bases not matched to a gene; V was cut back by 6 bases and J by 11 bases. Here the CDR3 DNA reads TGTGCCAGCAGCGATGGACAGGGGGAGGTTTCGGCTTTCTTT. Translated: CASSDGQGEVSAFF.

The chain joins TRBV11-2 to TRBJ1-2, with D tentatively TRBD1 (5 bases). Germline CDR1 and CDR2: SGHAT and FQNNGV. The V gene lost 2 bases and the J gene lost 7 bases, with 11 bases spanning the gap. The CDR3 is 13 amino acids. The CDR3 sequence: CASSLFRGTGYTF. CDR3 sequence (DNA): TGTGCCAGCAGCTTATTTAGGGGCACTGGCTACACCTTC.

CDR3 in DNA: TGCGCCAGCAGCGGCTCCTACGAGCAGTACTTC. Its translation is CASSGSYEQYF. This chain links TRBV10-2 with TRBJ2-7; D gene uncertain. Trimming cost V 6 bases and J 0 bases, with 3 bases left between them. From germline, CDR1 is WSHSY and CDR2 SAAADI. The CDR3 is made up of 11 amino acids.

The J gene is TRBJ1-6, the V gene TRBV7-9, with 8 bases matching TRBD1. The CDR3 consists of 18 residues. V gave up 4 bases and J gave up 6 bases; unmatched junction bases: 14. CDR1 is SEHNR and CDR2 is FQNEAQ in the germline V gene (reference sequence). CDR3 protein: CASSYLIGTGGSNSPLHF. As DNA, the CDR3 is TGTGCCAGCAGCTACCTCATAGGGACAGGCGGCTCTAATTCACCCCTCCACTTT. The full variable domain, rest sourced from reference TRBV7-9 and TRBJ1-6, is DTGVSQNPRHKITKRGQNVTFRCDPISEHNRLYWYRQTLGQGPEFLTYFQNEAQLEKSRLLSDRFSAERPKGSFSTLEIQRTEQGDSAMYLCASSYLIGTGGSNSPLHFGNGTRLTVT.

The chain is built from TRBV6-5 and TRBJ1-2; the D gene is possibly TRBD1 (6 bases). CDR3 length equals 11 residues. Germline lookup yields CDR1 MNHEY and CDR2 SVGAGI. Trimming took off 6 bases at V and 5 bases at J, with 7 bases between the two ends. The CDR3 bases are TGTGCCAGCAGACAGGGTTATGGCTACACCTTC. Amino acids: CASRQGYGYTF.

The chain couples TRBV5-1 to TRBJ1-2; 8 bases agree with TRBD1. In germline, CDR1 is SGHRS, CDR2 YFSETQ. CDR3 length equals 15 residues. The J segment lost 7 bases and the V segment lost 0 bases, leaving 8 bases of the junction unmatched. CDR3 residues: CASSLGDRGGGGYTF. CDR3 sequence (DNA): TGCGCCAGCAGCTTGGGCGACAGGGGAGGAGGTGGCTACACCTTC.